The 18 T cell receptor beta chains below all came from one sample that was sequenced in a study of OX40 agonist ivuxolimab in advanced cancers. Sequencing was performed with immunoSEQ multiplex PCR; in TCRdb, only in-frame clones are kept and a portion is missing. The sample yields some 43,000 clones, 88% seen once. The material sequenced was CD4+ or CD8+ T cells sorted from blood, taken in a trial of the OX40 agonist ivuxolimab. These receptor sequences come from an adult with an advanced solid tumor such as melanoma, head and neck, liver or kidney cancer.

This chain connects TRBV6-5 to TRBJ2-7; TRBD2 matches 7 bases. Germline CDR1 MNHEY, CDR2 SVGAGI. Trimming at V came to 5 bases and at J to 5 bases, leaving 9 bases not matched to a gene. The CDR3 consists of 14 residues. CDR3 nucleotide sequence: TGTGCCAGCAGTCATAGGACCGGGAGGAACGAGCAGTACTTC. Its protein is CASSHRTGRNEQYF.

The rearrangement joins TRBV14 to TRBJ1-1; possibly TRBD1 for D (5 bases). With 0 bases removed from V and 4 bases from J, the gap between germline ends came to 9 bases. Germline CDR1 reads SGHDN; CDR2 reads FVKESK. The CDR3 length is 14 residues. The CDR3: CASSQDRGRTEAFF. Written as DNA, the CDR3 is TGTGCCAGCAGCCAAGATAGGGGCCGCACTGAAGCTTTCTTT.

The genes are TRBV30 and TRBJ1-1, with D possibly TRBD1 on 6 matching bases. CDR1 is GTSNPN and CDR2 is SVGIG in the germline V gene (reference sequence). The CDR3 extends over 14 amino acids. Between the trimmed V and J ends, which lost 2 bases and 2 bases, there was a span of 12 bases. The DNA of the CDR3 is TGTGCCTGGAGTCCGGGACAACTAAACACTGAAGCTTTCTTT. This gives the protein CAWSPGQLNTEAFF.

Notes on this clone: At the DNA level, this CDR3 is encoded by other sequences in the same sample as well. This rearrangement joins TRBV30 to TRBJ1-3; no clear D. Deletions cut 4 bases from V and 0 bases from J, with 22 bases between. The CDR3 runs 18 residues. Germline V gene data show CDR1 as GTSNPN and CDR2 as SVGIG (reference sequence). The CDR3 region is CAWTTELGLFSSGNTIYF. CDR3 in DNA: TGTGCCTGGACCACCGAACTTGGGCTCTTCAGCTCTGGAAACACCATATATTTT.

The chain carries TRBV27 and TRBJ2-4; D is unclear. There are 14 residues in the CDR3. Looked up from germline, CDR1 is MNHEY and CDR2 is SMNVEV (reference sequence). V shed 10 bases and J shed 0 bases, with 13 bases lying between them. As DNA, the CDR3 is TGTGCCACCTCCGGGTCGATAGCCAAAAACATTCAGTACTTC. Translating gives CATSGSIAKNIQYF.

The chain links TRBV5-4 to TRBJ2-5; maybe TRBD2 (5 bases). The germline V gene has CDR1 SGHNT and CDR2 YYREEE (reference sequence). CDR3 size: 14 residues. Trimming cost V 0 bases and J 3 bases, with 9 bases left between them. The CDR3, as DNA: TGTGCCAGCAGCTTGGCCAAGAGGGAAGAGACCCAGTACTTC. Protein product: CASSLAKREETQYF.

This rearrangement joins TRBV27 to TRBJ2-1; 13 nucleotides align to TRBD2. The CDR3 is made up of 15 amino acids. The J segment lost 6 bases and the V segment lost 5 bases, leaving 4 bases of the junction unmatched. CDR1 and CDR2 (germline): MNHEY, SMNVEV (reference sequence). The CDR3 nucleotides are TGTGCCAGCAGTAGCGGGACTAGCGGGGTCAATGAGCAGTTCTTC. It is translated as CASSSGTSGVNEQFF.

The chain has TRBV19 and TRBJ1-2, with 10 nucleotides matching TRBD1. Germline trimming cut 7 bases from V and 5 bases from J; bases unmatched to any gene: 4. The CDR3 runs to 13 residues. Germline V gene data show CDR1 as LNHDA and CDR2 as SQIVND (reference sequence). The CDR3 DNA sequence: TGTGCCAGTAAGGTGGACAGGGGGTATGGCTACACCTTC. Its translation is CASKVDRGYGYTF.

This clone has just a few counts. The chain recombines TRBV7-3 with TRBJ2-2; D ambiguous. V lost 6 bases, J lost 0 bases, and 8 bases lay in between. The CDR3 sequence is 14 residues long. CDR1 and CDR2 from the germline V gene are SGHTA and FQGTGA. The CDR3 is CASRSGPNTGELFF. The DNA for the CDR3 is TGTGCCAGCAGATCCGGGCCGAACACCGGGGAGCTGTTTTTT. The full variable domain, in which reference TRBV7-3 and TRBJ2-2 provide the parts outside the CDR3, is GAGVSQTPSNKVTEKGKYVELRCDPISGHTALYWYRQSLGQGPEFLIYFQGTGAADDSGLPNDRFFAVRPEGSVSTLKIQRTERGDSAVYLCASRSGPNTGELFFGEGSRLTVL.

The rearrangement joins TRBV6-4 to TRBJ2-3; D is tentatively TRBD1 or TRBD2 (5 bases each). Germline values: CDR1 MRHNA, CDR2 SNTAGT. Trimming stripped 6 bases from V and 6 bases from J, with 16 bases between. The CDR3 sequence is 14 residues long. The CDR3 DNA sequence: TGTGCCAGCAGACCCGGGGCCCCCCCCGATACGCAGTATTTT. As protein: CASRPGAPPDTQYF.

The V and J genes are TRBV9 and TRBJ2-1, with D possibly matching TRBD1 (6 bases). V dropped 4 bases and J dropped 1 base, with 9 bases sitting between them. This CDR3 contains 14 residues. In germline, CDR1 is SGDLS, CDR2 YYNGEE. CDR3 amino acids: CASSRGQSYNEQFF. CDR3 bases: TGTGCCAGCAGCCGCGGACAGTCCTACAATGAGCAGTTCTTC. Variable domain in full (rest from reference TRBV9 and TRBJ2-1): DSGVTQTPKHLITATGQRVTLRCSPRSGDLSVYWYQQSLDQGLQFLIQYYNGEERAKGNILERFSAQQFPDLHSELNLSSLELGDSALYFCASSRGQSYNEQFFGPGTRLTVL.

The chain couples TRBV6-5 to TRBJ1-4; D is uncertain. This CDR3 has 16 residues. The V gene's germline CDR1 is MNHEY and CDR2 SVGAGI. V lost 2 bases, J lost 0 bases, and 10 bases lay in between. This CDR3 is CASSYEGSSTNEKLFF. The CDR3, as DNA: TGTGCCAGCAGTTACGAGGGCAGCTCAACTAATGAAAAACTGTTTTTT.

The chain has TRBV27 and TRBJ2-7; D remains unclear. This CDR3 is built from 14 residues. CDR1 and CDR2 from the germline V gene are MNHEY and SMNVEV (reference sequence). V was shortened by 3 bases and J by 4 bases, with 13 bases between the two germline ends. CDR3 nucleotides: TGTGCCAGCAGTTTCCGACGGCCAGGATACGAGCAGTACTTC. This gives the protein CASSFRRPGYEQYF.

This sequence joins TRBV7-3 and TRBJ2-5, with D tentatively TRBD1 or TRBD2 (5 bases each). The better agreement between TRBJ2-7 and the DNA end casts doubt on the J call. The V gene's germline CDR1 is SGHTA and CDR2 FQGTGA. This CDR3 is 15 amino acids long. This chain's CDR3 is CASSPGPGDPHEQYF. For the CDR3, the DNA is TGTGCCAGCAGCCCGGGACCGGGCGACCCCCACGAGCAGTACTTC.

This chain uses TRBV25-1 with TRBJ1-1, with D possibly being TRBD1 (5 bases). This CDR3 is 17 amino acids long. Germline lookup yields CDR1 MGHDK and CDR2 SYGVNS. Trimming pared 6 bases from V and 0 bases from J, leaving 20 bases between. The CDR3 nucleotides are TGTGCCAGCAGCCGGGGCGGTGGGGCCATCATGAACACTGAAGCTTTCTTT. It specifies CASSRGGGAIMNTEAFF. Filled out from reference TRBV25-1 and TRBJ1-1, the complete variable domain reads EADIYQTPRYLVIGTGKKITLECSQTMGHDKMYWYQQDPGMELHLIHYSYGVNSTEKGDLSSESTVSRIRTEHFPLTLESARPSHTSQYLCASSRGGGAIMNTEAFFGQGTRLTVV.

This chain uses TRBV19 with TRBJ2-7; the D gene is possibly TRBD1 (6 bases). Germline values: CDR1 LNHDA, CDR2 SQIVND (reference sequence). Trimming cost V 4 bases and J 2 bases, with 15 bases left between them. The CDR3 contains 15 residues. The CDR3 loop reads CASSTHRASTYEQYF. Written as DNA, the CDR3 is TGTGCCAGTAGTACACACAGGGCTTCTACCTACGAGCAGTACTTC.

A single count supports this clone. The chain joins TRBV2 to TRBJ1-2; no clear D. V lost 5 bases, J lost 8 bases, and 15 bases lay in between. The CDR3 runs to 13 residues. Germline values: CDR1 SNHLY, CDR2 FYNNEI. The CDR3 sequence: CASSRSEIEGYTF. The CDR3 DNA follows: TGTGCCAGCAGTCGATCGGAGATTGAAGGCTACACCTTC. Drawing the rest from reference TRBV2 and TRBJ1-2, the complete variable domain is EPEVTQTPSHQVTQMGQEVILRCVPISNHLYFYWYRQILGQKVEFLVSFYNNEISEKSEIFDDQFSVERPDGSNFTLKIRSTKLEDSAMYFCASSRSEIEGYTFGSGTRLTVV.

V is TRBV5-1 and J is TRBJ2-7; D is perhaps TRBD2 (6 bases). Trimming removed 1 base at V and 0 bases at J, with 20 bases between. CDR1 and CDR2 (germline): SGHRS, YFSETQ. This CDR3 is 18 amino acids long. This chain's CDR3 is CASSLRGPLATNSYEQYF. The CDR3 bases are TGCGCCAGCAGCTTGCGGGGCCCTCTAGCGACAAACTCCTACGAGCAGTACTTC.